This T cell receptor beta chain originates from a study of CD8+ T cells in alopecia areata. Study as a whole: Treated patients' severity was scored by percentage of affected scalp area.

CDR1 SQVTM and CDR2 ANQGSEA come from the germline V gene. V dropped 1 base and J dropped 10 bases, with 8 bases sitting between them. This CDR3 spans 11 amino acids. Of note for this clone: Its matching antigen is unknown.

Once RNA had been extracted, it was reverse transcribed into cDNA to act as the sequencing template. Clones were sequenced by immunoSEQ multiplex PCR, and TCRdb holds only the in-frame ones, with some missing. The sample includes more than 140,000 clones, about 88% of them seen just once. Treatment indicated: oral pan-JAK inhibitor, 5-10 mg twice daily. PBMCs provided sorted CD4+ and CD8+ T cells. Findings and caveats of the study: Scalp clonality, together with expanded CD8+ clones among the top 100, fell significantly with tofacitinib.

The rearrangement joins TRBV29-1 to TRBJ2-1; no reliable D call. The TCR comes from a human donor with alopecia areata. Sample: CD8+ T cells sorted from blood, taken at week 4, from a patient treated with tofacitinib. CDR3 in DNA: TGCAGCGTTGAAGCTCTGGGGGAGCAGTTCTTC. It codes for CSVEALGEQFF.